The clone carrying this TCR beta chain was recorded many times. Antigen: not known. The sample is drawn from a study of response to subunit inactivated influenza vaccine. The study's findings and limits: It was suggested by the authors that few new T cells are recruited by each seasonal influenza vaccination.

TCRdb ran MiXCR on the RT-PCR reads and lists one entry per CDR3 protein. Found here are roughly 630,000 distinct CDR3 sequences, roughly 15% of them singletons; the top ten hold approximately 7.6%. Between the trimmed V and J ends, which lost 3 bases and 0 bases, there was a span of 8 bases. CDR3 length: 14 residues. The germline CDR1 and CDR2 sequences are SEHNR and FQNEAQ (reference sequence). This TCR was recovered from a man aged 50 or older who received an inactivated influenza vaccine. The sequenced sample was PBMCs from blood, obtained 14 days before vaccination. The chain links TRBV7-9 to TRBJ1-1, with D maybe TRBD1 (5 bases). The CDR3, as DNA: TGTGCCAGCAGCTTGGACACAGTGAACACTGAAGCTTTCTTT. It is translated as CASSLDTVNTEAFF. The whole variable domain, remainder taken from reference TRBV7-9 and TRBJ1-1, is DTGVSQNPRHKITKRGQNVTFRCDPISEHNRLYWYRQTLGQGPEFLTYFQNEAQLEKSRLLSDRFSAERPKGSFSTLEIQRTEQGDSAMYLCASSLDTVNTEAFFGQGTRLTVV.